Following are 2 T cell receptor beta chains from one sample sequenced in a study of cytomegalovirus exposure and HLA in healthy donors. PCR amplification relied on 60 Vbeta primers (plus 13 Jbeta primers). Method: immunoSEQ multiplex PCR; TCRdb's copy keeps in-frame clones and lacks some. This table holds some 190,000 clones, roughly four fifths found once. Material for sequencing was PBMCs. These receptors originate from a man younger than 35 in good health and CMV-seronegative.

The chain is built from TRBV30 and TRBJ1-5; D gene ambiguous. Trimming pared 1 base from V and 2 bases from J, leaving 6 bases between. CDR1 and CDR2 from the germline V gene are GTSNPN and SVGIG (reference sequence). The CDR3 is 13 residues long. CDR3 DNA: TGTGCCTGGAGTGGGGGAGGCAATCAGCCCCAGCATTTT. Its translation: CAWSGGGNQPQHF.

The CDR3 loop is CAISVGMTENYEQYF. Written as DNA, the CDR3 is TGTGCCATCAGTGTTGGTATGACAGAAAATTACGAGCAGTACTTC. V usage is TRBV10-3 and J usage is TRBJ2-7; a weak D match, TRBD1 (5 bases). CDR1 and CDR2 (germline): ENHRY, SYGVKD. CDR3 length equals 15 residues. Trimming pared 4 bases from V and 4 bases from J, leaving 17 bases between.